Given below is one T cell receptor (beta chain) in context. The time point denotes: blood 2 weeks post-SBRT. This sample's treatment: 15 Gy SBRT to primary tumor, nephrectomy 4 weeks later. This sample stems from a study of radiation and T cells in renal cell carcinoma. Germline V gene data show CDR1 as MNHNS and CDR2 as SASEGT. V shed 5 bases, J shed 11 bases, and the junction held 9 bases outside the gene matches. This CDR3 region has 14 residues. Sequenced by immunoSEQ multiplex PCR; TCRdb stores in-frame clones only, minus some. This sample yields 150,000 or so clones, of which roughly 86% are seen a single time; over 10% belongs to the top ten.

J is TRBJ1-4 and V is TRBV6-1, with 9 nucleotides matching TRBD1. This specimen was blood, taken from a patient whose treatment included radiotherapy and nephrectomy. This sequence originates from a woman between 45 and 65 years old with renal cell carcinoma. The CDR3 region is CASSPSTGGGKLFF. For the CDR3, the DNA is TGTGCCAGCAGTCCCTCGACAGGGGGGGGGAAACTGTTTTTT.